The 10 T cell receptor beta chains below were found in one sample sequenced in a study of blood T cell repertoires in COVID-19. The repertoire was sequenced with immunoSEQ multiplex PCR; TCRdb's copy has only in-frame clones and lacks some. The sample gives about 300,000 clones, 75% to 90% of which show up once; roughly 1.6% is in the top ten. Sequencing was done on a sample of peripheral blood. These receptor sequences come from a woman between 40 and 50 years old who had recovered from COVID-19.

The chain couples TRBV2 to TRBJ1-6, with TRBD1 identical over 8 bases. Trimming cost V 6 bases and J 7 bases; bases outside gene matches: 8. Per the germline V gene, CDR1 is SNHLY and CDR2 is FYNNEI. This CDR3 has 15 residues. In DNA, the CDR3 is TGTGCCAGCAGCGAGCACGGACAGGGCAATTCACCCCTCCACTTT. It encodes CASSEHGQGNSPLHF.

The chain links TRBV10-2 to TRBJ2-7, with D perhaps matching TRBD2 (6 bases). V was shortened by 9 bases and J by 7 bases, with 13 bases between the two germline ends. Germline assignment: CDR1 WSHSY and CDR2 SAAADI. The CDR3 contains 11 residues. DNA for the CDR3: TGCGCCAGTGGGGCCGGGGGAGAGCAGTACTTC. Protein sequence: CASGAGGEQYF.

The table lists this clone with a few counts. The chain recombines TRBV18 with TRBJ2-7; D call uncertain. The CDR3 runs to 14 residues. Germline lookup yields CDR1 KGHSH and CDR2 LQKENI. Trimming removed 0 bases from V and 0 bases from J, with 6 bases in between. In DNA form, the CDR3 reads TGTGCCAGCTCACCACCAAGCGTCTCCTACGAGCAGTACTTC. This sequence encodes CASSPPSVSYEQYF.

The chain joins TRBV7-3 to TRBJ2-7; a weak D match, TRBD2 (6 bases). This CDR3 region has 14 residues. Trimming left V 5 bases short and J 4 bases short, with 15 bases between. CDR1 is SGHTA, CDR2 FQGTGA, per germline. The CDR3 sequence: CASSPNRDSYEQYF. In nucleotides, the CDR3 is TGTGCCAGCAGCCCAAACCGGGACTCTTACGAGCAGTACTTC.

V usage is TRBV6-5 and J usage is TRBJ1-1; 10 nucleotides match TRBD1. The CDR3 contains 15 residues. V shed 4 bases, J shed 5 bases, and the junction held 7 bases outside the gene matches. Germline V gene lookup returns CDR1 MNHEY and CDR2 SVGAGI. CDR3 in amino acids: CASSSVRDRGTEAFF. The CDR3 nucleotides read TGTGCCAGCAGTTCCGTCCGGGACAGGGGTACTGAAGCTTTCTTT.

The chain uses TRBV2 and TRBJ1-6, with D unclear. Germline V gene data show CDR1 as SNHLY and CDR2 as FYNNEI. There are 14 residues in the CDR3. Trimming cost V 4 bases and J 7 bases, with 11 bases left between them. CDR3: CASSVRIINSPLHF. The CDR3 region has the DNA TGTGCCAGCAGTGTGAGAATCATCAATTCACCCCTCCACTTT.

This chain connects TRBV30 to TRBJ1-2, with 8 bases lining up with TRBD1. The ends lost 3 bases at V and 3 bases at J; junction bases unmatched: 3. This CDR3 is 13 amino acids long. Germline CDR1 reads GTSNPN; CDR2 reads SVGIG (reference sequence). The CDR3 loop is CAWRTGGDYGYTF. DNA for the CDR3: TGTGCCTGGAGAACAGGGGGGGACTATGGCTACACCTTC.

The chain couples TRBV2 to TRBJ2-3; 12 bases align to TRBD2. CDR3 length equals 15 residues. V was pared by 7 bases and J by 6 bases, with 8 bases of the junction left unmatched. In germline, CDR1 is SNHLY, CDR2 FYNNEI. Written as DNA, the CDR3 is TGTGCCAGCAAGAGACTAGCGGGGGTCGGGGATACGCAGTATTTT. This translates into CASKRLAGVGDTQYF. Drawing the rest from reference TRBV2 and TRBJ2-3, the complete variable domain is EPEVTQTPSHQVTQMGQEVILRCVPISNHLYFYWYRQILGQKVEFLVSFYNNEISEKSEIFDDQFSVERPDGSNFTLKIRSTKLEDSAMYFCASKRLAGVGDTQYFGPGTRLTVL.

The V call is TRBV7-2, the J call TRBJ2-1, with D tentatively TRBD2 (6 bases). The CDR3 is 15 residues long. Germline V lookup: CDR1 SGHTA, CDR2 FQGNSA. Trimming stripped 4 bases from V and 8 bases from J, with 18 bases between. CDR3 sequence: CASSSSSGSGDEQFF. CDR3 bases: TGTGCCAGCAGCTCCTCCTCCGGGTCGGGGGATGAGCAGTTCTTC. Combining the CDR3 with reference TRBV7-2 and TRBJ2-1 gives the whole variable domain GAGVSQSPSNKVTEKGKDVELRCDPISGHTALYWYRQSLGQGLEFLIYFQGNSAPDKSGLPSDRFSAERTGGSVSTLTIQRTQQEDSAVYLCASSSSSGSGDEQFFGPGTRLTVL.

This clone is a singleton in its sample. The chain is built from TRBV5-1 and TRBJ1-1; D perhaps matches TRBD1 (6 bases). The CDR3 length is 15 residues. Trimming removed 0 bases from V and 0 bases from J, with 9 bases in between. Germline CDR1 is SGHRS and CDR2 is YFSETQ. The DNA for the CDR3 is TGCGCCAGCAGCTTGGTGACAGGCATGAACACTGAAGCTTTCTTT. Translated, it gives CASSLVTGMNTEAFF.